Sequencing of this T cell receptor beta chain was carried out in a study of cytomegalovirus exposure and HLA in healthy donors. Study outcomes and limitations: For most TCR beta V segments, an earlier analysis put the productive rate at about 87% or about 30% of the time. A few CMV-associated chains proved CMV antigen-specific in vitro. Accurate prediction of HLA-A and HLA-B alleles (for most subjects) was reportedly achieved from TCR beta sequences.

This PCR relied on a set of 60 Vbeta primers and 13 Jbeta primers. TCRdb keeps only in-frame clones here, not all; method: immunoSEQ multiplex PCR. The sample lists approximately 190,000 clones; over 70% were seen once. With respect to this clone: Its antigen remains unknown.

The specimen was PBMCs. The TCR comes from a man in his forties or fifties in good health and CMV-seronegative.

In DNA, the CDR3 is TGTGCCAGCAGCTCGGACAGAGATACGCAGTATTTT. The encoded protein is CASSSDRDTQYF. The chain links TRBV7-6 to TRBJ2-3; D possibly corresponds to TRBD1 (6 bases). Trimming took 4 bases from V and 5 from J, leaving 7 bases between them. The CDR3 sequence is 12 residues long. Germline CDR1 is SGHVS and CDR2 is FNYEAQ.